This paragraph reports one T cell receptor beta chain. The record originates from a study of blood T cell repertoires in COVID-19. Study-wide background: The origin of the acute and convalescent COVID-19 samples was the United States, Italy and Spain.

How the authors handled the data: The authors estimated nucleated cell counts from reference gene primer amplification. The data were produced by immunoSEQ multiplex PCR, yet TCRdb's version contains in-frame clones alone and is incomplete. D and trimming come from the DNA, and the V and J calls and clone size come from that table. Of about 24,000 clones in the sample, 75% to 90% are singletons; the top ten hold about 27%. V shed 6 bases and J 6 bases; nucleotides not matched to a gene: 8. Germline CDR1 is LNHDA and CDR2 is SQIVND (reference sequence). CDR3 length: 14 amino acids. The TCR was taken from a woman aged 70 to 79 with active COVID-19. The V call is TRBV19, the J call TRBJ1-5; TRBD1 matches 7 bases. Source material: peripheral blood. The chain's CDR3 is CASRLTGVGQPQHF. CDR3 DNA: TGTGCCAGTAGACTTACAGGGGTGGGTCAGCCCCAGCATTTT.